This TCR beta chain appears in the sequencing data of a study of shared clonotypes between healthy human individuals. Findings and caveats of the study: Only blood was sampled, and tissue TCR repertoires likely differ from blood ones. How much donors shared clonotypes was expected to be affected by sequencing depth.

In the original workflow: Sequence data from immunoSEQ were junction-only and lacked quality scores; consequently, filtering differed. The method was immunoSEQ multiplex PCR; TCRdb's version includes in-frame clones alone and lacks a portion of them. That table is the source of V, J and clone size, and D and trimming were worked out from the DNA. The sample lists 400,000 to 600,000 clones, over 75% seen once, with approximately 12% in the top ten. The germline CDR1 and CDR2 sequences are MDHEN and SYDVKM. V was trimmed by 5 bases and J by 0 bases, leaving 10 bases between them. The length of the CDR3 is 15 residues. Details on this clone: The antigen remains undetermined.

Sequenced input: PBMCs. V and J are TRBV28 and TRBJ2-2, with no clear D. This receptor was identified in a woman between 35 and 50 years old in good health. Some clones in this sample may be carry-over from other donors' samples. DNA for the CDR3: TGTGCCAGCAGTCAGACAAGACCGAACACCGGGGAGCTGTTTTTT. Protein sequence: CASSQTRPNTGELFF. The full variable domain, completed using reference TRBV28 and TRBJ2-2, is DVKVTQSSRYLVKRTGEKVFLECVQDMDHENMFWYRQDPGLGLRLIYFSYDVKMKEKGDIPEGYSVSREKKERFSLILESASTNQTSMYLCASSQTRPNTGELFFGEGSRLTVL.